The clone carrying this TCR beta chain was observed a single time. Antiretroviral therapy had run roughly three months, about 14 weeks, before follow-up blood collection. Whole blood was used without fractionation, so all unsorted peripheral T cells were included. Germline CDR1 is DFQATT and CDR2 is SNEGSKA (reference sequence). Losses at the gene ends were 5 bases for V and 3 bases for J; bases not matched to a gene: 7. The CDR3 length is 15 residues. The data derive from a study of HIV-infected patients and healthy controls. cDNA was made from about 500 ng RNA using alpha and beta constant primers. Separate chain-specific third strand synthesis with multiplexing indices produced the alpha and beta libraries. Each CDR3 protein is one row after TCRdb ran MiXCR on the 5' RACE reads. This repertoire shows some 4,000 distinct CDR3 sequences, less than 10% found once; its top ten account for approximately 18%.

Material: blood, obtained during antiretroviral therapy. This rearrangement joins TRBV20-1 to TRBJ2-5; 12 bases map to TRBD2. This sequence was found in an adult with HIV infection. CDR3 bases: TGCAGTGCTCCCGCTAGCGGGGGGGCCGAAGAGACCCAGTACTTC. It yields the protein CSAPASGGAEETQYF.